This T cell receptor (beta chain) originates from a study of cytomegalovirus exposure and HLA in healthy donors. V was clipped by 2 bases and J by 6 bases; unmatched bases: 18. The CDR3 extends over 18 amino acids. The V gene's germline CDR1 is SGHTA and CDR2 FQGNSA. Both 60 Vbeta primers and 13 Jbeta primers went into the PCR. The repertoire was sequenced with immunoSEQ multiplex PCR; TCRdb's copy has only in-frame clones and lacks some. This sample has 96,000 or so clones, with approximately 72% found just once. Input material: PBMCs. The source is an older woman in good health and CMV-seropositive. This chain connects TRBV7-2 to TRBJ1-2, with 7 nucleotides matching TRBD1. The CDR3 nucleotides are TGTGCCAGCAGCTTACAACCCGGACAGGTGTCGGTGCGTGATGGCTACACCTTC. Translating gives CASSLQPGQVSVRDGYTF.